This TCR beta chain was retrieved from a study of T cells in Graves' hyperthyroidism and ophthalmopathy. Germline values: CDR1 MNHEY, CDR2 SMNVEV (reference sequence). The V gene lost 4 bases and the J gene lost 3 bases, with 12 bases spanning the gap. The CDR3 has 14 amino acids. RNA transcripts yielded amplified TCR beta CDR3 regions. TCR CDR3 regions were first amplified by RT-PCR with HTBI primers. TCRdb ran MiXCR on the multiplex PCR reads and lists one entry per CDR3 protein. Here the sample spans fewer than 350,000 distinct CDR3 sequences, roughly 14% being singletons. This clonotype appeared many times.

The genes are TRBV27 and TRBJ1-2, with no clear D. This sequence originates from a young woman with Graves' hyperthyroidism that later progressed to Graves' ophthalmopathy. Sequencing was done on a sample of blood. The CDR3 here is CASSSTAEDYGYTF. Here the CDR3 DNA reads TGTGCCAGCAGTTCGACGGCAGAGGACTATGGCTACACCTTC.